One TCR beta chain is described in this entry. The source of the sample is a study of blood T cell repertoires in COVID-19. Study context: T cells, B-cell-depleted T cells, or PBMCs provided the cDNA or gDNA that served as material.

Authors' methods: Amplification of reference gene primers was used by the study to estimate nucleated cell counts. The assay was immunoSEQ multiplex PCR, and TCRdb's table has in-frame clones only and misses some. D and trimming come from the DNA, and the V and J calls and clone size come from that table. The sample lists tens of thousands of clones, 82% occurring once. The CDR3 sequence is 14 residues long. V lost 2 bases to trimming and J lost 4 bases; unmatched junction nucleotides: 2. The V gene's germline CDR1 is SGHDT and CDR2 YYEEEE. Material: peripheral blood. The chain uses TRBV5-6 and TRBJ2-5; 10 bases agree with TRBD1. The clonotype originates from a man in his fifties with active or convalescent COVID-19. The CDR3 DNA reads TGTGCCAGCAGCTTAGGGACAGGGGCAGAGACCCAGTACTTC. Translated: CASSLGTGAETQYF.